The sequence of this T cell receptor beta chain was determined in a study of cytomegalovirus exposure and HLA in healthy donors. General study points: A later analysis found most CMV-associated TCR beta chains apparently HLA-restricted.

Researchers ran the PCR with 60 Vbeta and 13 Jbeta primers. Generated by immunoSEQ multiplex PCR, the TCRdb table keeps only in-frame clones and is missing some. The table includes about 200,000 clones, 60% to 80% detected once. This CDR3 comprises 15 residues. CDR1 SGHNT and CDR2 YYREEE come from the germline V gene (reference sequence). Concerning this clone itself: The antigen is undetermined.

The sequence came from a woman younger than 45 in good health and CMV-seronegative. Sequences were obtained from PBMCs. V and J are TRBV5-4 and TRBJ2-5; 7 bases match TRBD1. The end of the DNA is better explained by TRBJ2-7, so the J call may be wrong. Here the CDR3 DNA reads TGTGCCAGCAGCGCCCGACAGGGAGCCTCCTACGAGCAGTACTTC. It encodes CASSARQGASYEQYF.